This T cell receptor beta chain comes out of a study of blood T cell repertoires in COVID-19. At the level of the study: Whether acute or convalescent, the COVID-19 samples came from the United States, Italy and Spain. T cells, B-cell-depleted T cells, or PBMCs provided the cDNA or gDNA that served as material.

Authors' analysis steps: It was from reference gene primer amplification that nucleated cell counts were estimated. The data were produced by immunoSEQ multiplex PCR, yet TCRdb's version contains in-frame clones alone and is incomplete. V, J and clone size were drawn from that table, and D and trimming were deduced from the DNA. The sample carries roughly 150,000 clones, about 81% recorded once. The sequencing sample was made of peripheral blood. The origin of this receptor is a woman of 80 years or more with acute or convalescent COVID-19.

The CDR3 is CASSARLKETQYF. In nucleotides, the CDR3 is TGTGCCAGTAGTGCGAGATTAAAAGAGACCCAGTACTTC. V is TRBV19 and J is TRBJ2-5; D is unresolved. Trimming left V 5 bases short and J 3 bases short, with 10 bases between. Germline lookup yields CDR1 LNHDA and CDR2 SQIVND (reference sequence). The CDR3 runs to 13 residues.